This TCR beta chain comes out of a study of blood T cells in healthy people across ages. It was with a sample-barcoded 5' primer and a J-beta primer mix that a second PCR of roughly 7 to 12 cycles was run. From the 5' RACE reads, TCRdb called clonotypes with MiXCR, one entry per CDR3 protein. The data hold hundreds of thousands of distinct CDR3 sequences, with over 40% observed a single time. The sample, about 9.2 milliliters of peripheral blood, was drawn from each donor. In the case of this clonotype: The antigen is unknown.

Study-level findings and limits: Donor CMV status was unknown, possibly confounding expanded clonotype changes.

Germline-derived CDR1 and CDR2 are MNHEY and SVGEGT. The CDR3 contains 13 residues. V gave up 5 bases and J gave up 5 bases, with 10 bases separating them. The chain employs TRBV6-2 or TRBV6-3 and TRBJ1-5; D unclear. The sequencing sample was made of blood. The TCR was taken from a man older than 75 in good health. This CDR3 reads CASSPSPYQPQHF. The CDR3 DNA follows: TGTGCCAGCAGTCCATCCCCATATCAGCCCCAGCATTTT.